The 27 T cell receptor beta chains presented below share a single source sample, sequenced in a study of OX40 agonist ivuxolimab in advanced cancers. The repertoire was sequenced with immunoSEQ multiplex PCR; TCRdb's copy has only in-frame clones and lacks some. The sample records about 75,000 clones, 86% being singletons. The sample consisted of CD4+ or CD8+ T cells sorted from blood, taken in a trial of the OX40 agonist ivuxolimab. These receptors originate from an adult with an advanced solid tumor such as melanoma, head and neck, liver or kidney cancer.

V is TRBV14 and J is TRBJ1-1; 8 positions match TRBD1. The V segment lost 4 bases and the J segment 0 bases; nucleotides outside the gene matches: 10. The CDR3 totals 17 residues. CDR1 and CDR2 (germline): SGHDN, FVKESK. CDR3 protein: CASSLPRDRTMNTEAFF. The CDR3, as DNA: TGTGCCAGCAGCCTTCCTCGGGACAGGACAATGAACACTGAAGCTTTCTTT. The complete variable domain, with remaining parts taken from reference TRBV14 and TRBJ1-1, reads EAGVTQFPSHSVIEKGQTVTLRCDPISGHDNLYWYRRVMGKEIKFLLHFVKESKQDESGMPNNRFLAERTGGTYSTLKVQPAELEDSGVYFCASSLPRDRTMNTEAFFGQGTRLTVV.

CDR3 region: CASSIEKQPFNYGYTF. CDR3 nucleotide sequence: TGTGCCAGTAGTATAGAGAAACAGCCCTTTAACTATGGCTACACCTTC. This chain connects TRBV19 to TRBJ1-2, with no clear D. Per the germline V gene, CDR1 is LNHDA and CDR2 is SQIVND (reference sequence). This CDR3 is 16 amino acids long. V was trimmed by 0 bases and J by 1 base, leaving 12 bases between them.

This chain connects TRBV27 to TRBJ2-2, with TRBD1 identical over 7 bases. The germline V gene has CDR1 MNHEY and CDR2 SMNVEV (reference sequence). The CDR3 runs 16 residues. Trimming took 6 bases from V and 0 from J; bases not matched to a gene: 7. Written as DNA, the CDR3 is TGTGCCAGCAGCCGTGGACAGGTCGCGAACACCGGGGAGCTGTTTTTT. Its translation: CASSRGQVANTGELFF.

This clone showed up just once. The CDR3, as DNA: TGTGCCAGCAATTACTACAGGGGCGCTAATGAAAAACTGTTTTTT. As protein: CASNYYRGANEKLFF. This chain joins TRBV2 and TRBJ1-4; 7 bases map to TRBD1. Looked up from germline, CDR1 is SNHLY and CDR2 is FYNNEI. This CDR3 is built from 15 residues. The V segment lost 7 bases and the J segment 3 bases; nucleotides outside the gene matches: 8. Together with reference TRBV2 and TRBJ1-4, the CDR3 gives the full variable domain: EPEVTQTPSHQVTQMGQEVILRCVPISNHLYFYWYRQILGQKVEFLVSFYNNEISEKSEIFDDQFSVERPDGSNFTLKIRSTKLEDSAMYFCASNYYRGANEKLFFGSGTQLSVL.

The chain combines TRBV6-5 with TRBJ1-5; a possible D gene is TRBD1 (5 bases). The CDR3 contains 14 residues. The germline CDR1 and CDR2 sequences are MNHEY and SVGAGI. Trimming left V 5 bases short and J 5 bases short, with 13 bases between. CDR3 loop: CASSGQGPYQPQHF. The CDR3, as DNA: TGTGCCAGCAGTGGGCAGGGACCTTATCAGCCCCAGCATTTT.

The chain employs TRBV6-5 and TRBJ2-1; 10 nucleotides align to TRBD2. This CDR3 region has 16 residues. Per the germline V gene, CDR1 is MNHEY and CDR2 is SVGAGI. After removal of 3 bases from V and 7 bases from J, the junction contained 9 bases not matched to a gene. The CDR3 sequence: CASSYSSSGSLNEQFF. CDR3 DNA: TGTGCCAGCAGTTATTCTTCTAGCGGGAGTTTGAATGAGCAGTTCTTC.

Here the CDR3 reads CASRRANYGYTF. The DNA of the CDR3 is TGTGCCAGCAGACGAGCTAACTATGGCTACACCTTC. This chain links TRBV5-8 with TRBJ1-2; D remains ambiguous. The V gene's germline CDR1 is SGHTS and CDR2 YDEGEE. The CDR3 consists of 12 residues. The V and J ends lost 5 bases and 0 bases respectively, with 5 bases between them.

This clone is a singleton in its sample. The chain recombines TRBV7-7 with TRBJ2-5, with D tentatively TRBD1 or TRBD2 (6 bases each). CDR3 length: 15 residues. CDR1 is SSHAT and CDR2 is FNYEAQ in the germline V gene (reference sequence). With 5 bases removed from V and 3 bases from J, the gap between germline ends came to 16 bases. For the CDR3, the DNA is TGTGCCAGCAGCGGGGGCGGGAAGGGGAAAGAGACCCAGTACTTC. Protein: CASSGGGKGKETQYF. Full variable domain (outside the CDR3, taken from reference TRBV7-7 and TRBJ2-5): GAGVSQSPRYKVTKRGQDVTLRCDPISSHATLYWYQQALGQGPEFLTYFNYEAQPDKSGLPSDRFSAERPEGSISTLTIQRTEQRDSAMYRCASSGGGKGKETQYFGPGTRLLVL.

V gene TRBV29-1 combines with J gene TRBJ1-6; D perhaps matches TRBD1 (5 bases). With 6 bases removed from V and 7 bases from J, the gap between germline ends came to 16 bases. CDR3 size: 14 residues. CDR1 is SQVTM, CDR2 ANQGSEA, per germline. CDR3 bases: TGCAGCGTCGCAAGTGGGGGGTGGAATTCACCCCTCCACTTT. It codes for CSVASGGWNSPLHF.

The rearrangement joins TRBV7-6 to TRBJ1-5, with unresolved D. The germline V and J ends were trimmed by 0 bases and 4 bases, with 4 bases remaining between them. In germline, CDR1 is SGHVS, CDR2 FNYEAQ. This CDR3 region has 13 residues. The CDR3 sequence is CASSLARNQPQHF. Written as DNA, the CDR3 is TGTGCCAGCAGCTTAGCCAGAAATCAGCCCCAGCATTTT.

The chain combines TRBV4-1 with TRBJ2-6; TRBD2 might be the D (5 bases). Trimming shortened V by 0 bases and J by 5 bases, and 11 bases separated the two germline ends. In germline, CDR1 is MGHRA, CDR2 YSYEKL. This CDR3 comprises 16 residues. This CDR3 reads CASSQDPRGWANVLTF. CDR3 bases: TGCGCCAGCAGCCAAGATCCCCGGGGATGGGCCAACGTCCTGACTTTC.

The chain recombines TRBV5-6 with TRBJ2-2; no reliable D call. The V and J ends lost 3 bases and 9 bases respectively, with 9 bases between them. Germline V gives CDR1 SGHDT, CDR2 YYEEEE. The CDR3 consists of 12 residues. The CDR3 DNA reads as TGTGCCAGCAGCTCCAGCCACCGGGAGCTGTTTTTT. Residues: CASSSSHRELFF.

The genes are TRBV12-1 and TRBJ2-2; TRBD2, the D gene given by the table, was not confirmed from the DNA. TRBV12-1 is an annotated pseudogene. CDR3 length equals 19 residues. As DNA, the CDR3 is TGTGCCAGCAGCTTTGATAAAGGGGGGCTAGCGGGGAACACCGGGGAGCTGTTTTTT. It is translated as CASSFDKGGLAGNTGELFF.

J is TRBJ1-4 and V is TRBV27, with 10 nucleotides matching TRBD1. The CDR3 has 14 residues. V lost 5 bases and J lost 8; bases outside the gene matches: 5. In germline, CDR1 is MNHEY, CDR2 SMNVEV (reference sequence). The CDR3 DNA reads TGTGCCAGCAGTATCCGGGACAGGGGCGAAAAACTGTTTTTT. Protein sequence: CASSIRDRGEKLFF. Complete variable domain (other parts from reference TRBV27 and TRBJ1-4): EAQVTQNPRYLITVTGKKLTVTCSQNMNHEYMSWYRQDPGLGLRQIYYSMNVEVTDKGDVPEGYKVSRKEKRNFPLILESPSPNQTSLYFCASSIRDRGEKLFFGSGTQLSVL.

CDR3 sequence: CASSLRGGPYGYTF. CDR3 DNA: TGTGCCAGCAGCCTCCGGGGGGGGCCCTATGGCTACACCTTC. The V and J genes are TRBV13 and TRBJ1-2; tentatively, D is TRBD1 (6 bases). The ends were cut back, 5 bases at V and 4 bases at J, with 14 bases in the middle. The CDR3 spans 14 residues. Germline V lookup: CDR1 PRHDT, CDR2 FYEKMQ (reference sequence).

This clone was counted between two and nine times. The rearrangement links TRBV9 to TRBJ1-2; TRBD1 aligns across 9 bases. CDR3 length equals 15 residues. Germline assignment: CDR1 SGDLS and CDR2 YYNGEE. The V segment lost 4 bases and the J segment 8 bases; nucleotides outside the gene matches: 12. In DNA form, the CDR3 reads TGTGCCAGCAGCCTAAACGGGGGACAGGGCCGAGGCTACACCTTC. Amino acids: CASSLNGGQGRGYTF.

V is TRBV1 and J is TRBJ1-2; the table's TRBD1 call for D was not verified on the DNA. TRBV1 is a pseudogene locus. The CDR3 extends over 17 amino acids. The CDR3 here is CTSSAYLNGGQGDGYTF. In nucleotides, the CDR3 is TGCACCAGCAGCGCCTACCTAAACGGGGGACAGGGGGACGGCTACACCTTC.

This clone was picked up a small number of times. The chain is built from TRBV2 and TRBJ1-5; TRBD1 matches 9 bases. Germline assignment: CDR1 SNHLY and CDR2 FYNNEI. The CDR3 spans 14 residues. With V trimmed by 6 bases and J by 4 bases, 4 bases remained unmatched. CDR3 region: CASSDDRGNQPQHF. The CDR3 coding sequence is TGTGCCAGCAGCGACGACAGGGGGAATCAGCCCCAGCATTTT.

The V call is TRBV5-1, the J call TRBJ1-1; D is unclear. The germline gives CDR1 SGHRS, CDR2 YFSETQ. The CDR3 length is 13 residues. V was shortened by 0 bases and J by 7 bases, with 10 bases between the two germline ends. CDR3 bases: TGCGCCAGCAGCTTGGACGGGGATCTTGAAGCTTTCTTT. Protein product: CASSLDGDLEAFF.

This sequence joins TRBV7-2 and TRBJ2-1, with TRBD2 matching over 8 bases. With V trimmed by 1 base and J by 8 bases, 7 bases remained unmatched. The CDR3 runs to 15 residues. Germline assignment: CDR1 SGHTA and CDR2 FQGNSA. The CDR3 region is CASSLGSGGADEQFF. Here the CDR3 DNA reads TGTGCCAGCAGCTTAGGTTCCGGGGGGGCGGATGAGCAGTTCTTC.

This rearrangement joins TRBV28 to TRBJ2-5, with a tentative D call TRBD2 (5 bases). The length of the CDR3 is 15 residues. With 3 bases removed from V and 4 bases from J, the gap between germline ends came to 15 bases. The germline gives CDR1 MDHEN, CDR2 SYDVKM. The DNA for the CDR3 is TGTGCCAGCAGTTTTCCCGGGGTGCCGGGAGAGACCCAGTACTTC. Translating gives CASSFPGVPGETQYF.

The chain has TRBV2 and TRBJ1-1; 12 bases match TRBD1. The germline CDR1 and CDR2 sequences are SNHLY and FYNNEI. V dropped 8 bases and J dropped 11; count of bases not matched to a gene: 6. This CDR3 spans 12 amino acids. Here the CDR3 reads CASGRDRGRAFF. The CDR3 coding sequence is TGTGCCAGCGGCCGGGACAGGGGGCGGGCTTTCTTT. Supplemented by reference TRBV2 and TRBJ1-1, the full variable domain reads EPEVTQTPSHQVTQMGQEVILRCVPISNHLYFYWYRQILGQKVEFLVSFYNNEISEKSEIFDDQFSVERPDGSNFTLKIRSTKLEDSAMYFCASGRDRGRAFFGQGTRLTVV.

This rearrangement joins TRBV7-2 to TRBJ1-2, with no clear D. Germline assignment: CDR1 SGHTA and CDR2 FQGNSA. This CDR3 is built from 14 residues. V lost 1 base and J lost 2, with 8 bases in between. In DNA form, the CDR3 reads TGTGCCAGCAGCTTAGGGGCGGGCAACTATGGCTACACCTTC. Translating gives CASSLGAGNYGYTF.

CDR3 protein: CASSLLGAGERTGELFF. CDR3 coding DNA: TGTGCCAGCAGTTTATTGGGGGCGGGAGAGAGGACCGGGGAGCTGTTTTTT. The rearrangement links TRBV27 to TRBJ2-2, with D maybe TRBD2 (7 bases). Between the trimmed V and J ends, which lost 1 base and 5 bases, there was a span of 17 bases. The CDR3 is 17 amino acids. Germline-derived CDR1 and CDR2 are MNHEY and SMNVEV (reference sequence).

The J gene is TRBJ1-4, the V gene TRBV19, with D uncertain. The germline V gene has CDR1 LNHDA and CDR2 SQIVND (reference sequence). The CDR3 has 13 amino acids. V was cut by 6 bases and J by 8 bases, with 13 bases left in between. In DNA form, the CDR3 reads TGTGCCAGTAGCCGCCTTGGAAGAGAAAAACTGTTTTTT. Amino acid sequence: CASSRLGREKLFF.

The V call is TRBV18, the J call TRBJ2-3; no clear D gene. The CDR3 contains 13 residues. Trimming took 2 bases from V and 6 from J, leaving 9 bases between them. Germline CDR1 reads KGHSH; CDR2 reads LQKENI. DNA for the CDR3: TGTGCCAGCTCACCAGTGGGCCTCGATACGCAGTATTTT. Translation: CASSPVGLDTQYF.

V and J are TRBV19 and TRBJ1-5; tentatively, D is TRBD1 (6 bases). The germline CDR1 and CDR2 sequences are LNHDA and SQIVND (reference sequence). V shed 4 bases and J shed 3 bases, with 10 bases lying between them. The CDR3 has 14 residues. The CDR3 is CASSTDRFNQPQHF. In DNA, the CDR3 is TGTGCCAGTAGTACCGACAGGTTCAATCAGCCCCAGCATTTT.